The 19 T cell receptor beta chains reported below all come from one sample, sequenced in a study of identical twins. TCRdb reprocessed the 5' RACE reads via MiXCR and lists one record per CDR3 protein. Among hundreds of thousands of distinct CDR3 sequences listed, roughly an eighth were seen once. The same data also went into a second study, on yellow fever vaccine responses in identical twins.

Sequencing input: PBMCs. The receptors shown here come from a woman younger than 30 in good health.

The V gene is TRBV10-3, the J gene TRBJ2-7, with D perhaps matching TRBD1 (6 bases). The CDR3 spans 18 residues. The germline CDR1 and CDR2 sequences are ENHRY and SYGVKD. Trimming cost V 0 bases and J 0 bases, with 18 bases left between them. The DNA of the CDR3 is TGTGCCATCAGTGAGTCGATGGCGCAGGGGAAAAGCTCCTACGAGCAGTACTTC. Its translation is CAISESMAQGKSSYEQYF.

V and J are TRBV4-1 and TRBJ2-1; TRBD2 matches 16 bases. This CDR3 region has 17 residues. Germline assignment: CDR1 MGHRA and CDR2 YSYEKL. V shed 6 bases and J 9 bases; nucleotides not matched to a gene: 11. This chain's CDR3 is CASRRSGTSGGEGEQFF. CDR3 sequence (DNA): TGCGCCAGCAGACGTTCCGGGACTAGCGGGGGGGAGGGTGAGCAGTTCTTC.

The CDR3 here is CASSPRGPVGGRSTDTQYF. DNA of the CDR3: TGTGCCAGCAGCCCGAGAGGACCTGTGGGGGGACGAAGCACAGATACGCAGTATTTT. The chain carries TRBV9 and TRBJ2-3, with TRBD2 as a possible D gene (6 bases). Germline V gives CDR1 SGDLS, CDR2 YYNGEE. CDR3 length: 19 amino acids. V gave up 4 bases and J gave up 0 bases, with 24 bases separating them.

This clonotype showed up just a few times. This sequence joins TRBV20-1 and TRBJ1-1; weak D call: TRBD1 (5 bases). This CDR3 comprises 14 residues. The germline gives CDR1 DFQATT, CDR2 SNEGSKA (reference sequence). V lost 0 bases, J lost 4 bases, and 12 bases lay in between. The CDR3: CSARDWGGSTEAFF. The CDR3 nucleotides are TGCAGTGCTAGAGATTGGGGGGGGAGCACTGAAGCTTTCTTT.

The chain links TRBV5-6 to TRBJ2-1, with a weak D call TRBD2 (6 bases). Trimming took 7 bases from V and 3 from J, leaving 23 bases between them. Germline loops: CDR1 SGHDT, CDR2 YYEEEE. This CDR3 is 17 amino acids long. CDR3 amino acids: CASSTPISSSVYNEQFF. The CDR3 nucleotides are TGTGCCAGCTCAACCCCTATTAGTTCTAGCGTCTACAATGAGCAGTTCTTC.

The gene calls are TRBV14 and TRBJ2-5; the D call may be TRBD1 or TRBD2 (5 bases each). The germline V gene encodes CDR1 SGHDN and CDR2 FVKESK. Trimming removed 4 bases at V and 0 bases at J, with 12 bases between. The CDR3 loop spans 15 amino acids. CDR3 loop: CASSPWGRNQETQYF. DNA of the CDR3: TGTGCCAGCAGCCCCTGGGGACGGAACCAAGAGACCCAGTACTTC.

The genes are TRBV20-1 and TRBJ2-1, with 11 bases fitting TRBD2. V shed 3 bases, J shed 7 bases, and the junction held 14 bases outside the gene matches. CDR1 and CDR2 from the germline V gene are DFQATT and SNEGSKA (reference sequence). CDR3 size: 17 residues. This CDR3 is CSARRWAVLAGVNEQFF. CDR3 bases: TGCAGTGCTAGGAGGTGGGCGGTACTAGCGGGAGTAAATGAGCAGTTCTTC.

In its sample, this clonotype was seen a few times. V is TRBV6-1 and J is TRBJ2-1; TRBD2 aligns across 7 bases. The CDR3 has 15 residues. Trimming removed 4 bases from V and 2 bases from J; junction bases left unmatched: 5. Germline CDR1 reads MNHNS; CDR2 reads SASEGT. The CDR3 sequence: CASSALRETYNEQFF. For the CDR3, the DNA is TGTGCCAGCAGTGCCTTGCGGGAGACCTACAATGAGCAGTTCTTC.

DNA of the CDR3: TGTGCCAGCAGTGGGGAGACAGGGGAAGGGCAGCCCCAGCATTTT. It codes for CASSGETGEGQPQHF. The chain combines TRBV2 with TRBJ1-5; the match to TRBD1 covers 8 bases. CDR1 SNHLY and CDR2 FYNNEI come from the germline V gene. The CDR3 contains 15 residues. V lost 4 bases to trimming and J lost 7 bases; unmatched junction nucleotides: 9.

V is TRBV2 and J is TRBJ1-5, with 10 positions matching TRBD1. The V and J ends lost 5 bases and 5 bases, in that order; junction bases with no gene match: 9. The CDR3 runs to 16 residues. Germline V gives CDR1 SNHLY, CDR2 FYNNEI. CDR3 amino acids: CASSPWGQGLYQPQHF. CDR3 coding DNA: TGTGCCAGCAGTCCATGGGGACAGGGGCTTTATCAGCCCCAGCATTTT.

In this sample, this clonotype turned up a few times. The chain uses TRBV20-1 and TRBJ1-1, with a tentative D call TRBD1 (5 bases). V was pared by 5 bases and J by 4 bases, with 11 bases between. Germline assignment: CDR1 DFQATT and CDR2 SNEGSKA (reference sequence). The CDR3 spans 12 residues. CDR3 protein: CSAGPGTTEAFF. In nucleotides, the CDR3 is TGCAGTGCTGGACCGGGGACCACTGAAGCTTTCTTT.

The V and J genes are TRBV29-1 and TRBJ2-3; D may be TRBD1 or TRBD2 (6 bases each). CDR1 is SQVTM, CDR2 ANQGSEA, per germline. The CDR3 spans 15 residues. Between the trimmed V and J ends, which lost 7 bases and 0 bases, there was a span of 17 bases. The chain's CDR3 is CSDGGRGSSTDTQYF. DNA for the CDR3: TGCAGCGACGGGGGCAGGGGTTCTAGCACAGATACGCAGTATTTT.

This clonotype showed up just a few times. The chain joins TRBV2 to TRBJ2-7; D may be TRBD2 (6 bases). V lost 4 bases and J lost 4, with 17 bases in between. From germline, CDR1 is SNHLY and CDR2 FYNNEI. This CDR3 region has 15 residues. The CDR3 DNA reads as TGTGCCAGCAGTGCAGGGACGGGACTGACTTACGAGCAGTACGTC. Translation gives CASSAGTGLTYEQYV.

CDR3 residues: CASSELSGGNSPLHF. The CDR3 coding sequence is TGTGCCAGCAGTGAATTGTCAGGGGGGAATTCACCCCTCCACTTT. V is TRBV2 and J is TRBJ1-6; 7 bases fit TRBD1. This CDR3 region has 15 residues. The V segment lost 2 bases and the J segment 7 bases; nucleotides outside the gene matches: 5. The germline CDR1 and CDR2 sequences are SNHLY and FYNNEI.

The genes are TRBV24-1 and TRBJ2-1; TRBD2 matches at 11 bases. This CDR3 contains 14 residues. Germline V CDR1 and CDR2: KGHDR, SFDVKD. V trimming: 5 bases; J trimming: 9 bases; junction bases outside the gene matches: 5. CDR3 bases: TGTGCCACCAGTGTCGAACTAGCGGGAGCTGAGCAGTTCTTC. It is translated as CATSVELAGAEQFF.

This clonotype has only a few counts. The V call is TRBV9, the J call TRBJ2-7; a weak D match, TRBD2 (5 bases). The germline V gene has CDR1 SGDLS and CDR2 YYNGEE. CDR3 size: 14 residues. Trimming took 3 bases from V and 3 from J, leaving 13 bases between them. For the CDR3, the DNA is TGTGCCAGCAGCGCAGGACTGTCGGACTACGAGCAGTACTTC. Protein product: CASSAGLSDYEQYF.

CDR3 residues: CASSLEGLRYEQYF. The CDR3 DNA reads as TGTGCCAGCAGCTTAGAGGGACTGCGATACGAGCAGTACTTC. The chain couples TRBV7-2 to TRBJ2-7; possibly TRBD2 for D (6 bases). The CDR3 contains 14 residues. Germline V lookup: CDR1 SGHTA, CDR2 FQGNSA. Trimming removed 1 base from V and 4 bases from J, with 11 bases in between.

This sequence joins TRBV7-2 and TRBJ1-2; D perhaps matches TRBD1 (5 bases). CDR1 and CDR2 from the germline V gene are SGHTA and FQGNSA. V lost 3 bases to trimming and J lost 4 bases, with 12 bases between them. CDR3 length equals 14 residues. As DNA, the CDR3 is TGTGCCAGCAGCTTTCGGCAGGGTCTCTATGGCTACACCTTC. Its translation: CASSFRQGLYGYTF.

This clonotype was recorded at least ten times. The chain links TRBV6-1 to TRBJ1-5; TRBD1 aligns across 8 bases. The CDR3 runs to 15 residues. Germline V CDR1 and CDR2: MNHNS, SASEGT. V shed 6 bases and J 0 bases; nucleotides not matched to a gene: 4. In nucleotides, the CDR3 is TGTGCCAGCAGCCACGACAGGGGTAGCAATCAGCCCCAGCATTTT. This translates into CASSHDRGSNQPQHF.